What follows are 12 T cell receptor beta chains derived from one specimen sequenced in a study of T cells in Graves' hyperthyroidism and ophthalmopathy. The CDR3 regions of TCR beta were amplified from RNA transcripts. First-round RT-PCR with HTBI primers amplified the TCR CDR3 region. TCRdb reanalysed the multiplex PCR reads using MiXCR and keeps one entry per CDR3 protein. The top ten hold about 7% of the sample, which has about 590,000 distinct CDR3 sequences, 15% to 19% seen once. Sequenced: blood. These receptors were obtained from a woman aged 25 to 45 with Graves' hyperthyroidism.

This clonotype showed up many times. J is TRBJ1-6 and V is TRBV24-1, with 10 bases matching TRBD1. The CDR3 is 15 amino acids. Per the germline V gene, CDR1 is KGHDR and CDR2 is SFDVKD. The J segment lost 8 bases and the V segment lost 6 bases, leaving 6 bases of the junction unmatched. The chain's CDR3 is CATSSGQGSDSPLHF. The CDR3 coding sequence is TGTGCCACCAGTTCGGGACAGGGGTCTGATTCACCCCTCCACTTT.

This clonotype was observed at least ten times. The chain carries TRBV7-9 and TRBJ2-1, with TRBD1 identical over 9 bases. The CDR3 length is 16 residues. Germline values: CDR1 SEHNR, CDR2 FQNEAQ (reference sequence). After removal of 5 bases from V and 5 bases from J, the junction contained 10 bases not matched to a gene. The CDR3 sequence: CASSPSGTGWDNEQFF. In nucleotides, the CDR3 is TGTGCCAGCAGCCCCTCCGGGACAGGGTGGGACAATGAGCAGTTCTTC.

This clonotype was observed many times. This rearrangement joins TRBV18 to TRBJ2-3; D remains unclear. Germline CDR1 reads KGHSH; CDR2 reads LQKENI. This CDR3 spans 13 amino acids. V dropped 0 bases and J dropped 6 bases, with 7 bases sitting between them. CDR3 bases: TGTGCCAGCTCACCACCCTCCCAGGATACGCAGTATTTT. Translated, it gives CASSPPSQDTQYF.

Ten or more counts support this clonotype. The J gene is TRBJ2-1, the V gene TRBV11-2; tentative D call: TRBD2 (6 bases). This CDR3 is built from 13 residues. Deletions cut 7 bases from V and 5 bases from J, with 12 bases between. Germline assignment: CDR1 SGHAT and CDR2 FQNNGV. The CDR3 coding sequence is TGTGCCAGCAACCGGGGGTTGCACAATGAGCAGTTCTTC. This translates into CASNRGLHNEQFF.

At least ten counts were recorded for this clonotype. This chain connects TRBV6-4 to TRBJ1-5; weak D call: TRBD1 (5 bases). Trimming left V 9 bases short and J 2 bases short, with 14 bases between. The CDR3 has 14 residues. CDR1 and CDR2 (germline): MRHNA, SNTAGT. In nucleotides, the CDR3 is TGTGCCAGAAGCCAACAGGAGCGCAATCAGCCCCAGCATTTT. It encodes CARSQQERNQPQHF.

This clonotype was counted many times. J is TRBJ1-1 and V is TRBV7-2; 11 bases map to TRBD1. Losses at the gene ends were 6 bases for V and 7 bases for J; bases not matched to a gene: 10. The CDR3 loop spans 15 amino acids. Per the germline V gene, CDR1 is SGHTA and CDR2 is FQGNSA. CDR3 nucleotide sequence: TGTGCCAGCAGTGACCCGGGACAGGGGGAGGTTGAAGCTTTCTTT. Its protein product is CASSDPGQGEVEAFF.

The chain uses TRBV29-1 and TRBJ2-3; possibly TRBD2 for D (6 bases). The CDR3 is 16 amino acids. Germline assignment: CDR1 SQVTM and CDR2 ANQGSEA. The V gene lost 4 bases and the J gene lost 2 bases, with 19 bases spanning the gap. The CDR3 nucleotides read TGCAGCGTTGCCTTAATGCCGGGGGAGTCCACAGATACGCAGTATTTT. Translated, it gives CSVALMPGESTDTQYF.

This clonotype has more than one count but fewer than ten. This rearrangement joins TRBV5-1 to TRBJ2-2; possible D gene TRBD2, 6 bases. Deletions cut 0 bases from V and 1 base from J, with 13 bases between. This CDR3 is built from 17 residues. The germline gives CDR1 SGHRS, CDR2 YFSETQ. The CDR3, as DNA: TGCGCCAGCAGCTTGGCCTGGAGCGGGCAGAACACCGGGGAGCTGTTTTTT. It encodes CASSLAWSGQNTGELFF. The variable domain in full, with the rest retrieved from reference TRBV5-1 and TRBJ2-2, is KAGVTQTPRYLIKTRGQQVTLSCSPISGHRSVSWYQQTPGQGLQFLFEYFSETQRNKGNFPGRFSGRQFSNSRSEMNVSTLELGDSALYLCASSLAWSGQNTGELFFGEGSRLTVL.

V usage is TRBV7-6 and J usage is TRBJ2-3; a weak D match, TRBD2 (6 bases). CDR1 and CDR2 from the germline V gene are SGHVS and FNYEAQ. V was clipped by 1 base and J by 4 bases, with 12 bases between them. The CDR3 extends over 15 amino acids. CDR3 sequence reads: CASSLVGGKPDTQYF. The CDR3 nucleotides read TGTGCCAGCAGCTTAGTAGGCGGGAAGCCAGATACGCAGTATTTT.

Details on this clonotype: The junction and the germline gene differ at one end; a read error may be behind it. The V and J genes are TRBV5-1 and TRBJ2-2; D may be TRBD2 (6 bases). The germline CDR1 and CDR2 sequences are SGHRS and YFSETQ. The CDR3 runs 14 residues. CDR3 DNA: TGCGCCAGCAGTAAAGGGTCGAACACCGGGGGGCTGTTTTTT. Protein product: CASSKGSNTGGLFF.

The chain joins TRBV28 to TRBJ1-4; no clear D gene. Germline V gene sequence: CDR1 MDHEN, CDR2 SYDVKM. The ends were cut back, 2 bases at V and 8 bases at J, with 12 bases in the middle. This CDR3 contains 14 residues. The CDR3 loop reads CASSLPTGVEKLFF. In nucleotides, the CDR3 is TGTGCCAGCAGTTTACCTACCGGGGTGGAAAAACTGTTTTTT.

This clonotype was detected many times. V and J are TRBV20-1 and TRBJ2-7; 10 bases are shared with TRBD1. Per germline, CDR1 DFQATT and CDR2 SNEGSKA (reference sequence). V was clipped by 3 bases and J by 2 bases; unmatched bases: 4. The CDR3 has 14 amino acids. CDR3 in amino acids: CSARDGTGAYEQYF. Here the CDR3 DNA reads TGCAGTGCTAGGGATGGGACAGGGGCCTACGAGCAGTACTTC.